This passage covers 24 T cell receptor beta chains from one sample sequenced in a study of cytotoxic CD8 clonotypes in ibrutinib-treated CLL. Generated by immunoSEQ multiplex PCR, the TCRdb table keeps only in-frame clones and is missing some. The sample has about 68,000 clones, 68% seen once. The specimen was PBMCs, collected after 12 months of ibrutinib treatment. The receptors originated from a human donor with chronic lymphocytic leukemia.

The V gene is TRBV10-1, the J gene TRBJ1-1; TRBD1 is a possible D gene (6 bases). This CDR3 is built from 13 residues. Per germline, CDR1 WNHNN and CDR2 SYGVQD (reference sequence). Deletions cut 4 bases from V and 8 bases from J, with 14 bases between. The CDR3 DNA reads TGCGCCAGCAGTGGGCCAGGGGTTATGGAAGCTTTCTTT. This gives the protein CASSGPGVMEAFF.

This clone was recorded at least ten times. CDR3 sequence reads: CASKGVGTGELFF. In nucleotides, the CDR3 is TGTGCCAGCAAGGGGGTGGGCACCGGGGAGCTGTTTTTT. The V call is TRBV6-5, the J call TRBJ2-2, with D possibly being TRBD1 (6 bases). Per the germline V gene, CDR1 is MNHEY and CDR2 is SVGAGI. V dropped 7 bases and J dropped 4 bases, with 10 bases sitting between them. CDR3 length equals 13 residues.

The rearrangement links TRBV11-3 to TRBJ2-3; TRBD2 aligns across 9 bases. Germline loops: CDR1 SGHNT, CDR2 YENEEA. The CDR3 is made up of 17 amino acids. The V gene end was trimmed by 5 bases and the J gene end by 3 bases; junction bases not matched to a gene: 12. This CDR3 reads CASSNDLAGFRTDTQYF. CDR3 nucleotide sequence: TGTGCCAGCAGCAACGATCTAGCGGGGTTTAGGACAGATACGCAGTATTTT.

This clone was picked up a small number of times. V and J are TRBV29-1 and TRBJ1-2; D unclear. V dropped 3 bases and J dropped 8 bases, with 19 bases sitting between them. Looked up from germline, CDR1 is SQVTM and CDR2 is ANQGSEA. The CDR3 has 14 amino acids. CDR3 sequence reads: CSVDGRNQNKGYTF. CDR3 DNA: TGCAGCGTTGACGGGAGGAACCAGAATAAGGGCTACACCTTC.

This clone has only a few counts. The DNA of the CDR3 is TGCGCCAGCAGCCCAACCAGACTTCAGAACACTGAAGCTTTCTTT. Encoded protein: CASSPTRLQNTEAFF. The J gene is TRBJ1-1, the V gene TRBV4-3; D is undetermined. V was shortened by 4 bases and J by 1 base, with 13 bases between the two germline ends. The CDR3 length is 15 residues. Per the germline V gene, CDR1 is LGHNA and CDR2 is YSLEER.

This clone was counted a few times. The chain uses TRBV5-6 and TRBJ2-7; either TRBD1 or TRBD2 may fit D (7 bases each). CDR1 and CDR2 from the germline V gene are SGHDT and YYEEEE. The CDR3 spans 14 residues. V was shortened by 1 base and J by 6 bases, with 14 bases between the two germline ends. The CDR3 sequence: CASSLRGGGGEQYF. Written as DNA, the CDR3 is TGTGCCAGCAGCTTGAGAGGGGGCGGGGGCGAGCAGTACTTC. The whole variable domain, remainder taken from reference TRBV5-6 and TRBJ2-7, is DAGVTQSPTHLIKTRGQQVTLRCSPKSGHDTVSWYQQALGQGPQFIFQYYEEEERQRGNFPDRFSGHQFPNYSSELNVNALLLGDSALYLCASSLRGGGGEQYFGPGTRLTVT.

This chain uses TRBV11-2 with TRBJ2-5; 7 bases match TRBD2. The CDR3 consists of 17 residues. Germline CDR1 is SGHAT and CDR2 is FQNNGV. V lost 3 bases, J lost 5 bases, and 15 bases stayed unmatched. CDR3 sequence (DNA): TGTGCCAGCAGCTTGGGGAGGGAGGCAGGACCTAAGGAGACCCAGTACTTC. This codes for CASSLGREAGPKETQYF.

The chain carries TRBV10-3 and TRBJ1-2, with D unresolved. Germline V CDR1 and CDR2: ENHRY, SYGVKD. Between the trimmed V and J ends, which lost 3 bases and 1 base, there was a span of 15 bases. The CDR3 sequence is 16 residues long. In nucleotides, the CDR3 is TGTGCCATCAGTGAAGGTGCAGCAGACCTTAACTATGGCTACACCTTC. Translating gives CAISEGAADLNYGYTF.

In DNA form, the CDR3 reads TGCGCCAGCAGCGGAGAGGGACAGGGGGTCCCTGAAGCTTTCTTT. Protein: CASSGEGQGVPEAFF. The rearrangement joins TRBV4-3 to TRBJ1-1; 11 bases agree with TRBD1. This CDR3 is built from 15 residues. Germline CDR1 and CDR2: LGHNA and YSLEER. V trimming: 5 bases; J trimming: 6 bases; junction bases outside the gene matches: 8.

The chain is built from TRBV2 and TRBJ2-3; D possibly uses TRBD1 or TRBD2 (5 bases each). This CDR3 has 12 residues. V lost 6 bases and J lost 1, with 5 bases in between. CDR1 is SNHLY, CDR2 FYNNEI, per germline. The DNA for the CDR3 is TGTGCCAGCAGGGGGGGCACAGATACGCAGTATTTT. Translation gives CASRGGTDTQYF. The complete variable domain, with remaining parts taken from reference TRBV2 and TRBJ2-3, reads EPEVTQTPSHQVTQMGQEVILRCVPISNHLYFYWYRQILGQKVEFLVSFYNNEISEKSEIFDDQFSVERPDGSNFTLKIRSTKLEDSAMYFCASRGGTDTQYFGPGTRLTVL.

The chain is built from TRBV5-6 and TRBJ2-2; 10 nucleotides align to TRBD2. Germline CDR1 and CDR2: SGHDT and YYEEEE. The CDR3 is 19 residues long. The J segment lost 0 bases and the V segment lost 4 bases, leaving 12 bases of the junction unmatched. CDR3 bases: TGTGCCAGCAGCCACTTAGCGGGGGGCCTACTATCGAACACCGGGGAGCTGTTTTTT. Translated, it gives CASSHLAGGLLSNTGELFF.

The chain has TRBV6-1 and TRBJ1-1, with a possible D match to TRBD1 (6 bases). Trimming left V 1 base short and J 1 base short, with 22 bases between. Per the germline V gene, CDR1 is MNHNS and CDR2 is SASEGT. The CDR3 totals 19 residues. The CDR3 DNA reads TGTGCCAGCAGTGAAGATATTAGGGGGTACAAAGTGGGGAACACTGAAGCTTTCTTT. Translation gives CASSEDIRGYKVGNTEAFF.

The genes are TRBV5-6 and TRBJ2-7; possibly TRBD1 or TRBD2 for D (6 bases each). The CDR3 runs 16 residues. The ends were cut back, 3 bases at V and 2 bases at J, with 18 bases in the middle. Germline CDR1 SGHDT, CDR2 YYEEEE. In nucleotides, the CDR3 is TGTGCCAGCAGCTCGACAGGAGGGGTTACGCCCTACGAGCAGTACTTC. Protein sequence: CASSSTGGVTPYEQYF.

The chain has TRBV6-1 and TRBJ2-7, with D unresolved. This CDR3 is built from 13 residues. The V end was cut by 7 bases, the J end by 5 bases, with 15 bases between. The germline V gene encodes CDR1 MNHNS and CDR2 SASEGT. The CDR3 is CASKNSREHEQYF. CDR3 sequence (DNA): TGTGCCAGCAAAAACTCTAGAGAGCACGAGCAGTACTTC.

This clone has a handful of counts. The chain is built from TRBV7-2 and TRBJ2-5, with D unclear. This CDR3 is 14 amino acids long. Trimming cost V 5 bases and J 5 bases, with 15 bases left between them. The germline V gene encodes CDR1 SGHTA and CDR2 FQGNSA. Here the CDR3 DNA reads TGTGCCAGCAGCAGGTCCCGAAGTGGGGAGACCCAGTACTTC. Translating it yields CASSRSRSGETQYF.

This chain links TRBV19 with TRBJ2-3; a possible D gene is TRBD2 (5 bases). V shed 5 bases and J shed 1 base, with 10 bases lying between them. CDR3 length: 14 amino acids. CDR1 and CDR2 (germline): LNHDA, SQIVND (reference sequence). The CDR3 protein is CASSAGAGTDTQYF. The CDR3 DNA follows: TGTGCCAGTAGTGCGGGTGCGGGCACAGATACGCAGTATTTT.

The chain joins TRBV7-6 to TRBJ2-1, with D possibly matching TRBD1 (5 bases). The CDR3 covers 16 residues. Per the germline V gene, CDR1 is SGHVS and CDR2 is FNYEAQ. V dropped 4 bases and J dropped 0 bases, with 13 bases sitting between them. The CDR3 nucleotides are TGTGCCAGCAGCTCCGACGGACATAGCTCCTACAATGAGCAGTTCTTC. Its protein product is CASSSDGHSSYNEQFF.

This rearrangement joins TRBV30 to TRBJ1-3; D uncertain. The CDR3 runs to 14 residues. Between the trimmed V and J ends, which lost 5 bases and 2 bases, there was a span of 13 bases. Germline V gene data show CDR1 as GTSNPN and CDR2 as SVGIG (reference sequence). CDR3 sequence reads: CAWLAPRAGNTIYF. The DNA for the CDR3 is TGTGCCTGGTTGGCCCCGCGGGCTGGAAACACCATATATTTT.

This clone was picked up a small number of times. This sequence joins TRBV5-1 and TRBJ1-4; 10 bases are shared with TRBD1. The CDR3 runs 14 residues. CDR1 and CDR2 from the germline V gene are SGHRS and YFSETQ. V trimming: 5 bases; J trimming: 8 bases; junction bases outside the gene matches: 6. Written as DNA, the CDR3 is TGCGCCAGCAGGTCCGGGACAGGGGTCGAAAAACTGTTTTTT. This codes for CASRSGTGVEKLFF.

This chain joins TRBV10-3 and TRBJ2-4; D is perhaps TRBD1 (5 bases). The CDR3 loop spans 14 amino acids. CDR1 and CDR2 from the germline V gene are ENHRY and SYGVKD. V was shortened by 11 bases and J by 0 bases, with 14 bases between the two germline ends. CDR3 coding DNA: TGTGCCGAGAGGACAACACTAGCCAAAAACATTCAGTACTTC. Amino acids: CAERTTLAKNIQYF.

The chain couples TRBV27 to TRBJ2-7, with 7 bases matching TRBD1. Unmatched junction bases numbered 7, after V lost 2 bases and J lost 0 bases. The CDR3 runs 16 residues. Germline V CDR1 and CDR2: MNHEY, SMNVEV (reference sequence). For the CDR3, the DNA is TGTGCCAGCAGTTTAATGGGGACAGTTGACTCCTACGAGCAGTACTTC. Amino acid sequence: CASSLMGTVDSYEQYF.

The V and J genes are TRBV18 and TRBJ1-3; D is unresolved. V lost 0 bases and J lost 0, with 12 bases in between. CDR1 is KGHSH, CDR2 LQKENI, per germline. This CDR3 has 17 residues. In DNA form, the CDR3 reads TGTGCCAGCTCACCACCATTGGTGACGGCCTCTGGAAACACCATATATTTT. This sequence encodes CASSPPLVTASGNTIYF.

The V and J genes are TRBV4-2 and TRBJ2-7; perhaps TRBD2 as D (5 bases). Trimming shortened V by 1 base and J by 5 bases, and 9 bases separated the two germline ends. This CDR3 has 13 amino acids. Germline V lookup: CDR1 LGHNA, CDR2 YNFKEQ. The CDR3 spells CASSQGTSNEQYF. CDR3 coding DNA: TGTGCCAGCAGCCAAGGGACTTCTAACGAGCAGTACTTC.

CDR3 sequence (DNA): TGTGCCAGCAGCCCGGGACCGTACAATGAGCAGTTCTTC. Its translation: CASSPGPYNEQFF. V usage is TRBV5-4 and J usage is TRBJ2-1; either TRBD1 or TRBD2 may supply D (5 bases each). Between the trimmed V and J ends, which lost 4 bases and 4 bases, there was a span of 9 bases. Germline CDR1 and CDR2: SGHNT and YYREEE (reference sequence). CDR3 size: 13 residues.